This entry lists 28 T cell receptor beta chains sequenced from one sample in a study of beta chain features in type 1 diabetes. Study conclusions and caveats: All four CD4+ subsets of Type 1 diabetes patients contained TCRB CDR3s that were moderately but significantly shorter.

Antigen specificity for these receptors is unknown. What was sequenced were expressed TCRB transcripts, since all of the isolated RNA had been reverse transcribed. TCRdb's table, derived via immunoSEQ multiplex PCR, lists solely in-frame clones and lacks some. The table shows around 300,000 clones, with approximately 15% occurring only once. Input material: naive CD4+ T cells from blood. The receptors here all came from a man aged 18 to 35 with type 1 diabetes.

This chain uses TRBV5-1 with TRBJ2-3; TRBD2 aligns across 14 bases. The CDR3 is 18 residues long. Trimming cost V 3 bases and J 4 bases; bases outside gene matches: 10. Germline CDR1 SGHRS, CDR2 YFSETQ. The CDR3 coding sequence is TGCGCCAGCAGCTGGAGACTAGCGGGGGGGGAGCGTGCAGATACGCAGTATTTT. It specifies CASSWRLAGGERADTQYF.

This clone was recorded a few times. V is TRBV6-5 and J is TRBJ2-3; D ambiguous. The germline V and J ends were trimmed by 8 bases and 0 bases, with 15 bases remaining between them. CDR1 and CDR2 (germline): MNHEY, SVGAGI. This CDR3 contains 15 residues. The CDR3 sequence: CASLTRHGSTDTQYF. The CDR3 DNA reads TGTGCCAGCCTAACGCGGCATGGGAGCACAGATACGCAGTATTTT.

V and J are TRBV5-4 and TRBJ1-2; a weak D match, TRBD1 (6 bases). Germline lookup yields CDR1 SGHNT and CDR2 YYREEE (reference sequence). The V end lost 4 bases, the J end lost 4 bases, and 11 bases lay between the germline ends. CDR3 length: 13 amino acids. In DNA, the CDR3 is TGTGCCAGCAGCACGGACAGCATCTATGGCTACACCTTC. Its translation is CASSTDSIYGYTF. The full variable domain, with the rest looked up from reference TRBV5-4 and TRBJ1-2, is ETGVTQSPTHLIKTRGQQVTLRCSSQSGHNTVSWYQQALGQGPQFIFQYYREEENGRGNFPPRFSGLQFPNYSSELNVNALELDDSALYLCASSTDSIYGYTFGSGTRLTVV.

CDR3: CASSATGTTNEKLFF. The DNA for the CDR3 is TGTGCCAGCAGCGCGACAGGAACAACTAATGAAAAACTGTTTTTT. The V gene is TRBV9, the J gene TRBJ1-4; a possible D gene is TRBD1 (6 bases). V was trimmed by 3 bases and J by 0 bases, leaving 9 bases between them. The CDR3 runs to 15 residues. CDR1 is SGDLS and CDR2 is YYNGEE in the germline V gene.

This clone came up a few times. This chain joins TRBV19 and TRBJ1-1, with D uncertain. V was clipped by 9 bases and J by 1 base, with 21 bases between them. This CDR3 contains 16 residues. CDR1 is LNHDA and CDR2 is SQIVND in the germline V gene (reference sequence). The DNA of the CDR3 is TGTGCCAGCCGGCGGTCACGAGGGCCTACGAACACTGAAGCTTTCTTT. Protein sequence: CASRRSRGPTNTEAFF.

This clone was detected a few times. The chain combines TRBV11-2 with TRBJ2-1, with 8 bases aligning to TRBD2. CDR1 and CDR2 from the germline V gene are SGHAT and FQNNGV. The CDR3 contains 14 residues. Losses at the gene ends were 3 bases for V and 8 bases for J; bases not matched to a gene: 6. The CDR3 DNA reads TGTGCCAGCAGCTTCCGCGGGGGGTCGGATGAGCAGTTCTTC. Residues: CASSFRGGSDEQFF.

This clone was picked up a small number of times. The sample carries other DNA sequences with the same CDR3. V gene TRBV5-1 combines with J gene TRBJ2-7; TRBD1 matches 8 bases. V was clipped by 0 bases and J by 5 bases; unmatched bases: 4. Per germline, CDR1 SGHRS and CDR2 YFSETQ. The length of the CDR3 is 14 residues. Here the CDR3 DNA reads TGCGCCAGCAGCTTGGAGCAGGGGGCCCACGAGCAGTACTTC. Encoded protein: CASSLEQGAHEQYF. Full variable domain (remainder filled in from reference TRBV5-1 and TRBJ2-7): KAGVTQTPRYLIKTRGQQVTLSCSPISGHRSVSWYQQTPGQGLQFLFEYFSETQRNKGNFPGRFSGRQFSNSRSEMNVSTLELGDSALYLCASSLEQGAHEQYFGPGTRLTVT.

V is TRBV5-1 and J is TRBJ2-3; D is unresolved. V was pared by 5 bases and J by 3 bases, with 7 bases between. Per the germline V gene, CDR1 is SGHRS and CDR2 is YFSETQ. This CDR3 is built from 12 residues. CDR3: CASRRWTDTQYF. In nucleotides, the CDR3 is TGCGCCAGCAGGCGGTGGACAGATACGCAGTATTTT.

The CDR3 spells CASKHFGRNTEAFF. For the CDR3, the DNA is TGCGCCAGCAAACACTTCGGGAGGAACACTGAAGCTTTCTTT. The J gene is TRBJ1-1, the V gene TRBV4-1; D ambiguous. CDR1 and CDR2 from the germline V gene are MGHRA and YSYEKL. V was trimmed by 7 bases and J by 1 base, leaving 13 bases between them. The CDR3 runs to 14 residues.

This clone was counted a few times. The V call is TRBV6-5, the J call TRBJ2-3, with D tentatively TRBD2 (6 bases). This CDR3 contains 13 residues. Trimming left V 8 bases short and J 2 bases short, with 11 bases between. The germline V gene encodes CDR1 MNHEY and CDR2 SVGAGI. This CDR3 is CASGLGLTDTQYF. The CDR3, as DNA: TGTGCCAGCGGGTTGGGACTCACAGATACGCAGTATTTT.

The chain employs TRBV5-4 and TRBJ2-7; D may be TRBD2 (5 bases). The CDR3 is 13 residues long. V was shortened by 4 bases and J by 3 bases, with 11 bases between the two germline ends. Germline V gene lookup returns CDR1 SGHNT and CDR2 YYREEE (reference sequence). CDR3 DNA sequence: TGTGCCAGCAGCGCTGGGAGTTTCTACGAGCAGTACTTC. Translated, it gives CASSAGSFYEQYF.

This clone was counted a few times. This sequence joins TRBV29-1 and TRBJ2-3, with 8 bases matching TRBD1. Losses at the gene ends were 7 bases for V and 1 base for J; bases not matched to a gene: 4. There are 13 residues in the CDR3. The germline V gene encodes CDR1 SQVTM and CDR2 ANQGSEA. CDR3 sequence: CSEGTGGTDTQYF. The CDR3 DNA sequence: TGCAGCGAGGGGACAGGCGGCACAGATACGCAGTATTTT.

This clone was counted between two and nine times. The chain links TRBV28 to TRBJ2-1; 10 bases are shared with TRBD2. The germline CDR1 and CDR2 sequences are MDHEN and SYDVKM. The CDR3 has 12 residues. V lost 10 bases to trimming and J lost 7 bases; unmatched junction nucleotides: 4. CDR3 amino acids: CATETSGNEQFF. CDR3 in DNA: TGTGCCACGGAGACTAGCGGGAATGAGCAGTTCTTC.

The V gene is TRBV6-6, the J gene TRBJ2-7, with 11 bases identical to TRBD1. Germline lookup yields CDR1 MNHNY and CDR2 SVGAGI (reference sequence). The J segment lost 6 bases and the V segment lost 8 bases, leaving 6 bases of the junction unmatched. This CDR3 is built from 13 residues. The CDR3 DNA follows: TGTGCCAGCGATTCCGGGACAGGGGGCGAGCAGTACTTC. It encodes CASDSGTGGEQYF.

Only a few counts were recorded for this clone. V usage is TRBV4-3 and J usage is TRBJ1-1, with D perhaps matching TRBD1 (5 bases). The germline V gene has CDR1 LGHNA and CDR2 YSLEER. V lost 1 base and J 2 bases, leaving 11 bases between the germline ends. This CDR3 comprises 15 residues. CDR3 residues: CASSQARDFNTEAFF. The CDR3 DNA is TGCGCCAGCAGCCAAGCCCGGGACTTCAACACTGAAGCTTTCTTT.

This clone was detected only a few times. This chain links TRBV2 with TRBJ2-7, with 7 bases identical to TRBD2. Germline CDR1 is SNHLY and CDR2 is FYNNEI. The ends lost 8 bases at V and 4 bases at J; junction bases unmatched: 11. The CDR3 spans 14 residues. CDR3 sequence reads: CASALEAGPYEQYF. The CDR3 DNA is TGTGCCAGCGCCCTTGAAGCGGGGCCTTACGAGCAGTACTTC.

CDR3 amino acids: CASSDTFSGSYEQYF. The CDR3, as DNA: TGTGCCAGCAGTGACACGTTTTCCGGGTCCTACGAGCAGTACTTC. V gene TRBV2 combines with J gene TRBJ2-7; D gene ambiguous. Germline lookup yields CDR1 SNHLY and CDR2 FYNNEI. V lost 3 bases to trimming and J lost 1 base, with 13 bases between them. This CDR3 has 15 amino acids. The full variable domain, its missing parts supplied by reference TRBV2 and TRBJ2-7, is EPEVTQTPSHQVTQMGQEVILRCVPISNHLYFYWYRQILGQKVEFLVSFYNNEISEKSEIFDDQFSVERPDGSNFTLKIRSTKLEDSAMYFCASSDTFSGSYEQYFGPGTRLTVT.

This chain uses TRBV2 with TRBJ1-5, with a possible D match to TRBD1 (6 bases). Per the germline V gene, CDR1 is SNHLY and CDR2 is FYNNEI. Trimming shortened V by 10 bases and J by 3 bases, and 16 bases separated the two germline ends. The length of the CDR3 is 14 residues. The CDR3 here is CATQRDRSNQPQHF. The CDR3, as DNA: TGTGCCACGCAAAGAGACAGGTCCAATCAGCCCCAGCATTTT. Together with reference TRBV2 and TRBJ1-5, the CDR3 gives the full variable domain: EPEVTQTPSHQVTQMGQEVILRCVPISNHLYFYWYRQILGQKVEFLVSFYNNEISEKSEIFDDQFSVERPDGSNFTLKIRSTKLEDSAMYFCATQRDRSNQPQHFGDGTRLSIL.

The CDR3 here is CASSQVMAFTDTQYF. The CDR3 DNA is TGCGCCAGCAGCCAAGTGATGGCCTTCACAGATACGCAGTATTTT. This chain uses TRBV4-1 with TRBJ2-3; D unresolved. The V and J ends lost 1 base and 2 bases respectively, with 10 bases between them. This CDR3 contains 15 residues. The V gene's germline CDR1 is MGHRA and CDR2 YSYEKL.

The CDR3 DNA reads TGTGCCAGCAGGCCGGGGGGAAGCTCCTACGAGCAGTACTTC. As protein: CASRPGGSSYEQYF. V and J are TRBV28 and TRBJ2-7, with 7 bases matching TRBD2. V was pared by 6 bases and J by 0 bases, with 5 bases of the junction left unmatched. The CDR3 is 14 residues long. Germline CDR1 is MDHEN and CDR2 is SYDVKM.

This clone showed up just a few times. V is TRBV29-1 and J is TRBJ2-1; D call uncertain. Between the trimmed V and J ends, which lost 6 bases and 15 bases, there was a span of 18 bases. The CDR3 is 11 amino acids. Germline V lookup: CDR1 SQVTM, CDR2 ANQGSEA. DNA of the CDR3: TGCAGCGTCGCCCCCCTGGGCCCTCTGTTCTTC. Protein sequence: CSVAPLGPLFF.

This clone was seen only a few times. The V and J genes are TRBV11-2 and TRBJ1-6; D not resolved. The CDR3 contains 13 residues. Germline V gene data show CDR1 as SGHAT and CDR2 as FQNNGV. Deletions cut 5 bases from V and 7 bases from J, with 9 bases between. CDR3 region: CASSARRNSPLHF. CDR3 bases: TGTGCCAGCAGCGCCCGGAGAAATTCACCCCTCCACTTT.

Only a few counts were recorded for this clone. V gene TRBV30 combines with J gene TRBJ2-1, with TRBD2 matching over 13 bases. The CDR3 sequence is 15 residues long. Germline V gene sequence: CDR1 GTSNPN, CDR2 SVGIG (reference sequence). V was clipped by 2 bases and J by 6 bases; unmatched bases: 4. The CDR3 bases are TGTGCCTGGAGTCTAGGGACTAGCGGGGCCAATGAGCAGTTCTTC. This encodes CAWSLGTSGANEQFF.

V gene TRBV18 combines with J gene TRBJ2-5, with 9 nucleotides matching TRBD1. The CDR3 length is 15 residues. CDR1 is KGHSH and CDR2 is LQKENI in the germline V gene. V lost 3 bases to trimming and J lost 5 bases; unmatched junction nucleotides: 7. The CDR3 here is CASSPPGQGMETQYF. In nucleotides, the CDR3 is TGTGCCAGCTCACCGCCGGGACAGGGTATGGAGACCCAGTACTTC.

The chain recombines TRBV11-2 with TRBJ1-1; D perhaps matches TRBD1 (5 bases). Per the germline V gene, CDR1 is SGHAT and CDR2 is FQNNGV. The V end lost 4 bases, the J end lost 6 bases, and 18 bases lay between the germline ends. CDR3 length: 15 residues. CDR3 nucleotides: TGTGCCAGCAGCTCGCTTCAGGGATACTTCCCTGAAGCTTTCTTT. This sequence encodes CASSSLQGYFPEAFF.

The V gene is TRBV28, the J gene TRBJ2-2, with D uncertain. Germline loops: CDR1 MDHEN, CDR2 SYDVKM. CDR3 length: 11 residues. V was trimmed by 3 bases and J by 9 bases, leaving 5 bases between them. Here the CDR3 DNA reads TGTGCCAGCAGTTTCCGTAGGGAGCTGTTTTTT. Amino acids: CASSFRRELFF.

The chain has TRBV23-1 and TRBJ2-5; D may be TRBD1 (6 bases). TRBV23-1 is an ORF for which the function is uncertain. This CDR3 is 16 amino acids long. Trimming took 0 bases from V and 5 from J, leaving 16 bases between them. CDR3 residues: CASSQSHGTKAETQYF. Here the CDR3 DNA reads TGCGCCAGCAGTCAATCGCACGGGACAAAAGCGGAGACCCAGTACTTC.

This clone was observed a handful of times. This rearrangement joins TRBV21-1 to TRBJ1-2; TRBD1, the D gene given by the table, was not confirmed from the DNA. TRBV21-1 has pseudogene status. The CDR3 contains 13 residues. The chain's CDR3 is CARKRTGTYGYTF. Written as DNA, the CDR3 is TGTGCCAGGAAGAGGACAGGAACCTATGGCTACACCTTC.